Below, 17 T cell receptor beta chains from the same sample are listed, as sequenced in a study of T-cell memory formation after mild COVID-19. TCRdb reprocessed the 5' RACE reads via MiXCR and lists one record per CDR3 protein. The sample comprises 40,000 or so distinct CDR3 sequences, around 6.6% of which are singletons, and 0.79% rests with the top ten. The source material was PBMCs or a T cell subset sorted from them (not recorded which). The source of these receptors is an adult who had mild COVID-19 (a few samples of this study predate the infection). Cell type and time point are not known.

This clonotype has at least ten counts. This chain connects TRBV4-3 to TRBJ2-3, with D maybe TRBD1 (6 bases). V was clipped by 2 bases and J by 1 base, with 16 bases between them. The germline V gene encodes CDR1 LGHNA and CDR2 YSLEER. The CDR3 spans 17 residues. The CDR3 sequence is CASSQNPRGARTDTQYF. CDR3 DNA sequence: TGCGCCAGCAGCCAAAACCCCAGGGGCGCTCGCACAGATACGCAGTATTTT.

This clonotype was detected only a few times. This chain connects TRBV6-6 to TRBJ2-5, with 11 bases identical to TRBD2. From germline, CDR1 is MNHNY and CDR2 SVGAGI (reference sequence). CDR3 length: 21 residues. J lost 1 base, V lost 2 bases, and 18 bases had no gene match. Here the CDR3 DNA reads TGTGCCAGCAGTTACGGAACCCGGGTTAGCGGGAGGGCCATAGGCCAAGAGACCCAGTACTTC. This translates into CASSYGTRVSGRAIGQETQYF.

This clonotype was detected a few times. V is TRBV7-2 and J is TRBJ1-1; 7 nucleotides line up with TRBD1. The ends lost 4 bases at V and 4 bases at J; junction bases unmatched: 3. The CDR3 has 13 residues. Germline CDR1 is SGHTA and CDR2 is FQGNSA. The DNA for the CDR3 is TGTGCCAGCAGCTACCGACAGGGCACTGAAGCTTTCTTT. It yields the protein CASSYRQGTEAFF.

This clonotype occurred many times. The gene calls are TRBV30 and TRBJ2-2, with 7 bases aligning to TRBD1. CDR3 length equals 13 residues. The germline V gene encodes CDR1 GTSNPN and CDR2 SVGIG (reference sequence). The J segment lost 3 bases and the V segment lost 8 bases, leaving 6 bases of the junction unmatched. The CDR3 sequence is CARPGQHTGELFF. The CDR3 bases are TGTGCCAGACCGGGACAGCACACCGGGGAGCTGTTTTTT.

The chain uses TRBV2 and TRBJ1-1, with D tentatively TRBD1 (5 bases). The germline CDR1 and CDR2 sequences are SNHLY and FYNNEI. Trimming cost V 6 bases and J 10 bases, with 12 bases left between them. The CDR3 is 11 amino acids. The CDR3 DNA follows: TGTGCCAGCAGCCCTCGGAGGGGAGCTTTCTTT. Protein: CASSPRRGAFF.

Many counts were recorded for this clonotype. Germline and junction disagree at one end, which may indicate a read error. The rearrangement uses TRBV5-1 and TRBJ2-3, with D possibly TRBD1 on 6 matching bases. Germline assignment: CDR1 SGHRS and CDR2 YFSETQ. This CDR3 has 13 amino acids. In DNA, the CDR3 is TGCGCCAGCAGCTTGGTTCTTGGGGGCCCCCAGGATTTT. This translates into CASSLVLGGPQDF.

CDR3: CASSLVRGNTEAFF. CDR3 in DNA: TGCGCCAGCAGCTTGGTTAGGGGGAACACTGAAGCTTTCTTT. The chain carries TRBV5-1 and TRBJ1-1; weak D call: TRBD1 (5 bases). CDR1 and CDR2 from the germline V gene are SGHRS and YFSETQ. The CDR3 is 14 amino acids. The V and J ends lost 0 bases and 1 base respectively, with 7 bases between them.

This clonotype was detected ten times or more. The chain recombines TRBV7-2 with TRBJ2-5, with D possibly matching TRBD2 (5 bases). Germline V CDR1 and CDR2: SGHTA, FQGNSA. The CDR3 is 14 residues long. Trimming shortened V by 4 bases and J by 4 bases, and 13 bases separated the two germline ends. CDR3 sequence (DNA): TGTGCCAGCAGCTCTAACCGGGGTTCAGAGACCCAGTACTTC. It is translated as CASSSNRGSETQYF.

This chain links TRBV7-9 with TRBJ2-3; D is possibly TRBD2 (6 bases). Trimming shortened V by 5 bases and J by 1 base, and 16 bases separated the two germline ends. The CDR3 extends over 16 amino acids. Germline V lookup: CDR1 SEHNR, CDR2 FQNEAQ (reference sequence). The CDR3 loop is CASSPTGRGGTDTQYF. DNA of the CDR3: TGTGCCAGCAGCCCCACGGGTCGCGGGGGCACAGATACGCAGTATTTT.

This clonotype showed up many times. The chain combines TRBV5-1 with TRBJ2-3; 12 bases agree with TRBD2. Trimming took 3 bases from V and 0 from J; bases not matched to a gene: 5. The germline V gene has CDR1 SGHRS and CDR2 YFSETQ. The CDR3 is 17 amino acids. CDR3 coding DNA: TGCGCCAGCAGCTCTGGGACTAGCGGGCCTAGCACAGATACGCAGTATTTT. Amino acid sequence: CASSSGTSGPSTDTQYF.

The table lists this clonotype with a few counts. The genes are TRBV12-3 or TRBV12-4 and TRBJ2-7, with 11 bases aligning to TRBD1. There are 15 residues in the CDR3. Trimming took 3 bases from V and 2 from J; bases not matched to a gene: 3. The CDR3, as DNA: TGTGCCAGCAGTTTTAAGGGACAGGGGGCCTACGAGCAGTACTTC. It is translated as CASSFKGQGAYEQYF.

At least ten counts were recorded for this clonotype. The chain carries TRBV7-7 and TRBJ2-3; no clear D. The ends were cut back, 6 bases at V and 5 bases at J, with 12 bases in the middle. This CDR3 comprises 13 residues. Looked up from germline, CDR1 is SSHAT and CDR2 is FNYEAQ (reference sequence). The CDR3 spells CASSYDAGDTQYF. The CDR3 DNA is TGTGCCAGCAGTTACGACGCCGGAGATACGCAGTATTTT.

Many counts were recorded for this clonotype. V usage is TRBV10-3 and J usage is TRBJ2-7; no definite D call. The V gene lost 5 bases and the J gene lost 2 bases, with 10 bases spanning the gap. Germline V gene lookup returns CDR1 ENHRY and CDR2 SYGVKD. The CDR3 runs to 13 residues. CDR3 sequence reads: CAISTPQPYEQYF. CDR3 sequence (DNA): TGTGCCATCAGTACGCCCCAACCCTACGAGCAGTACTTC.

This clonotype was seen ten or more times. Written as DNA, the CDR3 is TGTGCCAGCAGCTCGGCGGGACTCGGGAACACTGAAGCTTTCTTT. This gives the protein CASSSAGLGNTEAFF. The chain has TRBV7-3 and TRBJ1-1, with a possible D match to TRBD1 (5 bases). Trimming took 4 bases from V and 1 from J, leaving 13 bases between them. Germline lookup yields CDR1 SGHTA and CDR2 FQGTGA. The CDR3 length is 15 residues.

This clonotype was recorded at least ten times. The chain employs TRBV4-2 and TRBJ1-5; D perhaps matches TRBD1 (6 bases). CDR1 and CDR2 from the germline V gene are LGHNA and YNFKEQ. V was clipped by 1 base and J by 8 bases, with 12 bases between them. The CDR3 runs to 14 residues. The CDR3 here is CASSQVGGGEPQHF. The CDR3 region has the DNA TGTGCCAGCAGCCAAGTTGGCGGGGGCGAGCCCCAGCATTTT.

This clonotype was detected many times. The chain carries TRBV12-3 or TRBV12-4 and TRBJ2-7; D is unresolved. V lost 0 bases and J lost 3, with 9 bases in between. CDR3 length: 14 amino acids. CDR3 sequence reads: CASSLAGPNYEQYF. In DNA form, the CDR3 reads TGTGCCAGCAGTTTAGCAGGACCTAACTACGAGCAGTACTTC.

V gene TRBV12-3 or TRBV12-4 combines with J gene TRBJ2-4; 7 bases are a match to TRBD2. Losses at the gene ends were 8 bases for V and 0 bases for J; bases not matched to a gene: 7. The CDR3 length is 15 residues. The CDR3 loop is CASWGAGLAKNIQYF. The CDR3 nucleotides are TGTGCCAGCTGGGGAGCGGGACTAGCCAAAAACATTCAGTACTTC.